This T cell receptor beta chain originates from a study of control samples from healthy donors and cancer patients. This clone was recorded once. Sequencing used immunoSEQ multiplex PCR; TCRdb keeps in-frame clones, though not all of them. The sample contains approximately 60,000 clones, approximately 85% of which appear only once. V was pared by 8 bases and J by 6 bases, with 16 bases between. This CDR3 has 13 amino acids. The germline V gene encodes CDR1 MDHEN and CDR2 SYDVKM. The clonotype was recovered from a man aged 35 to 55 in good health. V and J are TRBV28 and TRBJ1-2, with D tentatively TRBD1 (5 bases). Input material: blood. CDR3 in amino acids: CASHYSSRDGYTF. As DNA, the CDR3 is TGTGCCAGCCACTATTCAAGCAGGGATGGCTACACCTTC.